This T cell receptor beta chain was sequenced in a study of CD8+CD57+ T cells in acquired aplastic anemia. Profiles of TCR beta VDJ and CDR3 were generated from a genomic DNA template. TCRdb recomputed calls from the reads with MiXCR, one row per CDR3 protein. The profile shows over 150,000 distinct CDR3 sequences, about 54% of them singletons. Selection for sequencing was limited to patients who had shown CD8+CD57+ cell expansion by flow cytometry. The CDR3 is 14 amino acids. Per germline, CDR1 KGHDR and CDR2 SFDVKD. With respect to this clonotype: One end of the junction is discordant with germline, which a read error may explain.

The sequence was obtained from a human donor with aplastic anemia. Input material: sorted CD4+, CD8+, or CD8+CD57+ T cells (not recorded which) from PBMCs. V and J are TRBV24-1 and TRBJ1-2; 9 nucleotides line up with TRBD1. The CDR3 is CASSPRDRVYGYTF. CDR3 DNA: TGTGCCAGCAGTCCCCGGGACAGGGTTTATGGCTACACCTTC.